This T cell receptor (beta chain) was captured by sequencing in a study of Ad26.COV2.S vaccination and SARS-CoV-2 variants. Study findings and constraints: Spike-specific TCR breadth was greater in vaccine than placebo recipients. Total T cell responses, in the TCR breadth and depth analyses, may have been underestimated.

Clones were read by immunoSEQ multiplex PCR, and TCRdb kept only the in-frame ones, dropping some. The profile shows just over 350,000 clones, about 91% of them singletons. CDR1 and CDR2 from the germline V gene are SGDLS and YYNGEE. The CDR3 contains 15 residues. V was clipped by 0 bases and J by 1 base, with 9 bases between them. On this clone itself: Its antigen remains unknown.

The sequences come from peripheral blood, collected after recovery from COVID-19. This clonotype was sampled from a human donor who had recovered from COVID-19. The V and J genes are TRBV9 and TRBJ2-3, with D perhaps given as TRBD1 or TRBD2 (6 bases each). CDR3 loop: CASSVGGARTDTQYF. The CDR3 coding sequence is TGTGCCAGCAGCGTAGGGGGGGCTCGCACAGATACGCAGTATTTT.